A single TCR beta chain is shown here with its context. The target of this receptor is not known. Per-nucleotide qualities are absent, and no much larger clonotype sits a single base away. These data belong to a study of T cell repertoires in cytomegalovirus infection (dated by TCRdb to the late 2010s). Broadly, across the study: The peptide stimulations were aimed at well-studied HLA-B-restricted epitopes as well as recently identified HLA-C-restricted CMV epitopes, whose presentation resists viral immunomodulation. Donor HLA type was relevant to the analysis, because carriage of CMV infection together with the matching HLA type was indicated by public TCR beta signatures.

Summary of the overall study and its limitations: The ex vivo response was dominated by HLA-C-restricted CMV-specific TCR beta clonotypes, which also provided the single most frequent clonotype in two of eight donors. In both this cohort and an independent roughly 400-donor cohort, the cumulative frequency of public TCR beta family members distinguished carriers of CMV infection plus the relevant HLA type.

The treatment or condition tag for this specimen amounts to: in vitro stimulation with specific CMV peptide epitopes to enrich CMV-specific T cells. The listed sequencing device is Illumina HiSeq 1500. TCRdb applied fastp at Q25 and MiXCR to the public reads, then kept only in-frame beta chains. Entries are consolidated by CDR3 protein sequence, retaining the most common genes and DNA. The sample has some 800,000 distinct CDR3 sequences on record, approximately 32% of them singletons. The top ten constitute about an eighth of the sample. CDR1 and CDR2 were assigned from the germline V gene (reference sequence) as LNHDA and SQIVND. From V the trimming removes 10 bases and from J it removes 2 bases, while the gene matches leave 4 bases of the junction unaccounted for. The CDR3 has 13 amino acids, counting the end cysteine and phenylalanine. This entry keeps only the CDR3 DNA: 39 bases, framed from base 1.

This clonotype originated in a human donor in good health (CMV status not recorded). Some clones in this sample may be carry-over from other donors' samples. The V and J segments used are TRBV19 and TRBJ2-1, with TRBD2 identical over 8 junction bases. Here the sequenced sample was cultured CD8+ T cells from PBMCs, taken from culture after CMV antigen stimulation. The DNA reads as follows: TGTGCCACTATAGCGGGAACCTACAATGAGCAGTTCTTC. Its protein reads: CATIAGTYNEQFF.